Below, one T cell receptor beta chain is given with its context. Assay used: immunoSEQ multiplex PCR; TCRdb lists only in-frame clones, some missing. The table lists 2 million to 2.5 million clones, over 90% of them singletons. Healthy HIV-negative adults without recent acute infections or vaccinations served as donors. The data stem from a study of shared clonotypes between healthy human individuals. CDR1 is MDHEN, CDR2 SYDVKM, per germline. This CDR3 has 16 amino acids. V dropped 6 bases and J dropped 0 bases, with 14 bases sitting between them. The chain carries TRBV28 and TRBJ1-4; D gene unclear. The origin of this receptor is a man between 18 and 35 years old in good health. Some clones in this sample may be carry-over from other donors' samples. Sequencing was carried out using naive CD4+ T cells from PBMCs. Subset denoted: CD45RA+ positively selected. As DNA, the CDR3 is TGTGCCAGCAGCTCTTTCGAGGGCCCAACTAATGAAAAACTGTTTTTT. This gives the protein CASSSFEGPTNEKLFF.